Below, 3 T cell receptor beta chains from the same sample are listed, as sequenced in a study of Ad26.COV2.S vaccination and SARS-CoV-2 variants. Described treatment: around 19 received Ad26.COV2.S at low or high dose, single or two shots; about 5 received placebo; per-sample allocation not given. Sample collection was performed on day 63 after the first vaccine or placebo injection. Produced via immunoSEQ multiplex PCR; TCRdb's table is partial and in-frame only. This repertoire shows 400,000 to 450,000 clones, around 90% found once; its top ten account for less than 15%. Material: peripheral blood, obtained in a trial of Ad26.COV2.S vaccine versus placebo. The receptors were sampled from a person between 18 and 65 years old who received the Ad26.COV2.S COVID-19 vaccine or a placebo.

This chain connects TRBV3-1 (or the pseudogene TRBV3-2) to TRBJ2-3; D call uncertain. The V end lost 4 bases, the J end lost 2 bases, and 16 bases lay between the germline ends. The germline CDR1 and CDR2 sequences are LGHDT and YNNKEL (reference sequence). This CDR3 is built from 16 residues. The CDR3 here is CASSPRPLEPTDTQYF. The CDR3, as DNA: TGTGCCAGCAGCCCACGGCCTCTTGAACCCACAGATACGCAGTATTTT.

The CDR3 sequence: CASSLSGWTVRQETQYF. The CDR3 DNA reads TGTGCCAGCAGTTTATCAGGGTGGACAGTCCGACAAGAGACCCAGTACTTC. This chain joins TRBV27 and TRBJ2-5; tentatively, D is TRBD1 (6 bases). The V gene lost 0 bases and the J gene lost 2 bases, with 16 bases spanning the gap. The CDR3 runs to 17 residues. Germline V gene lookup returns CDR1 MNHEY and CDR2 SMNVEV (reference sequence).

For the CDR3, the DNA is TGTGCCAGCAGAACCATCGCTGGGAACACTGAAGCTTTCTTT. Translating it yields CASRTIAGNTEAFF. The chain employs TRBV3-1 (or the pseudogene TRBV3-2) and TRBJ1-1; no reliable D call. The CDR3 runs 14 residues. The germline V gene has CDR1 LGHDT and CDR2 YNNKEL (reference sequence). The V end was cut by 6 bases, the J end by 1 base, with 12 bases between.